Below, 27 T cell receptor beta chains from the same sample are listed, as sequenced in a study of shared clonotypes between healthy human individuals. The data were produced by immunoSEQ multiplex PCR, yet TCRdb's version contains in-frame clones alone and is incomplete. The sample holds 950,000 to 1,100,000 clones, around 76% seen once. The sample taken for sequencing was memory CD4+ T cells sorted from blood. Subset given: CD45RA-negative fraction. The receptors here all came from a man between 18 and 29 years old in good health.

The chain carries TRBV5-1 and TRBJ2-4; 12 bases agree with TRBD2. V lost 4 bases, J lost 2 bases, and 4 bases stayed unmatched. In germline, CDR1 is SGHRS, CDR2 YFSETQ. The CDR3 length is 16 residues. CDR3 DNA: TGCGCCAGCAGCACGGGACTAGCGGGCTCCAAAAACATTCAGTACTTC. Amino acid sequence: CASSTGLAGSKNIQYF.

The chain recombines TRBV19 with TRBJ2-2; the match to TRBD2 covers 11 bases. This CDR3 is 15 amino acids long. CDR1 is LNHDA, CDR2 SQIVND, per germline (reference sequence). J gave up 2 bases and V 9 bases, and 5 bases lay outside the gene matches. The CDR3 spells CASKLAGANTGELFF. In DNA form, the CDR3 reads TGTGCCAGCAAACTAGCGGGGGCTAACACCGGGGAGCTGTTTTTT.

The chain combines TRBV6-1 with TRBJ1-3; a possible D gene is TRBD1 (6 bases). CDR3 length: 14 residues. The germline CDR1 and CDR2 sequences are MNHNS and SASEGT. The V and J ends lost 5 bases and 0 bases respectively, with 8 bases between them. CDR3 coding DNA: TGTGCCAGCAGTTTACAGGGCTCTGGAAACACCATATATTTT. Protein sequence: CASSLQGSGNTIYF.

This clone was observed a few times. V gene TRBV30 combines with J gene TRBJ1-3; 9 bases match TRBD1. The CDR3 is 14 residues long. Germline trimming cut 8 bases from V and 2 bases from J; bases unmatched to any gene: 7. Germline-derived CDR1 and CDR2 are GTSNPN and SVGIG (reference sequence). CDR3: CATDTGGPGNTIYF. The CDR3 DNA is TGTGCCACGGATACAGGGGGCCCTGGAAACACCATATATTTT.

The CDR3 DNA follows: TGCGCCAGCAGCCAAGCAATCAGCAATGAAAAACTGTTTTTT. This gives the protein CASSQAISNEKLFF. The chain uses TRBV4-1 and TRBJ1-4; the D is unclear. The CDR3 spans 14 residues. CDR1 is MGHRA, CDR2 YSYEKL, per germline. V gave up 1 base and J gave up 5 bases, with 8 bases separating them.

The chain links TRBV28 to TRBJ1-5; the D is unclear. CDR1 and CDR2 from the germline V gene are MDHEN and SYDVKM. Trimming pared 4 bases from V and 1 base from J, leaving 11 bases between. The CDR3 covers 15 residues. This CDR3 is CASSSRLRSNQPQHF. The CDR3, as DNA: TGTGCCAGCAGTTCCCGACTTCGGAGCAATCAGCCCCAGCATTTT.

The J gene is TRBJ1-1, the V gene TRBV6-5, with TRBD1 as a possible D gene (6 bases). V was trimmed by 7 bases and J by 0 bases, leaving 9 bases between them. The CDR3 is 13 residues long. Germline assignment: CDR1 MNHEY and CDR2 SVGAGI. CDR3 nucleotides: TGTGCCAGCAAGGACAGACTGAACACTGAAGCTTTCTTT. Translation: CASKDRLNTEAFF.

In this sample, this clone turned up a few times. The same CDR3 arises from other DNA sequences in this sample as well. The DNA for the CDR3 is TGTGCCAGCTTAGCGGGGAGCACAGATACGCAGTATTTT. Its translation: CASLAGSTDTQYF. The V and J genes are TRBV6-1 and TRBJ2-3; 8 bases agree with TRBD2. Germline assignment: CDR1 MNHNS and CDR2 SASEGT. V lost 8 bases to trimming and J lost 0 bases; unmatched junction nucleotides: 1. The CDR3 length is 13 residues.

This clone was recorded only once. This chain connects TRBV6-5 to TRBJ1-1; the match to TRBD1 covers 7 bases. The junction had 7 bases not matched to a gene; V was cut back by 6 bases and J by 0 bases. CDR1 and CDR2 (germline): MNHEY, SVGAGI. The CDR3 sequence is 15 residues long. For the CDR3, the DNA is TGTGCCAGCAGGTCGGGACAGCTCATGAACACTGAAGCTTTCTTT. Translating it yields CASRSGQLMNTEAFF.

The chain joins TRBV4-1 to TRBJ2-4, with TRBD1 as a possible D gene (5 bases). V was cut by 0 bases and J by 1 base, with 10 bases left in between. Germline-derived CDR1 and CDR2 are MGHRA and YSYEKL. The length of the CDR3 is 16 residues. The CDR3: CASSQDQGSAKNIQYF. In DNA, the CDR3 is TGCGCCAGCAGCCAAGATCAGGGTTCGGCCAAAAACATTCAGTACTTC.

This chain uses TRBV7-9 with TRBJ2-7; tentatively, D is TRBD2 (5 bases). The CDR3 covers 13 residues. V lost 1 base and J lost 7, with 11 bases in between. Germline-derived CDR1 and CDR2 are SEHNR and FQNEAQ (reference sequence). CDR3 DNA sequence: TGTGCCAGCAGCTTAGAGGGTACGGGGGAGCAGTACTTC. Protein product: CASSLEGTGEQYF.

This chain links TRBV7-9 with TRBJ1-2; D remains unclear. This CDR3 has 17 residues. CDR1 is SEHNR and CDR2 is FQNEAQ in the germline V gene (reference sequence). Trimming shortened V by 0 bases and J by 1 base, and 15 bases separated the two germline ends. The CDR3 spells CASSLAPEGLGNYGYTF. CDR3 bases: TGTGCCAGCAGCTTAGCTCCCGAGGGTTTAGGTAACTATGGCTACACCTTC.

The genes are TRBV9 and TRBJ1-1; D gene unclear. The CDR3 has 15 residues. Germline CDR1 SGDLS, CDR2 YYNGEE. The V end lost 4 bases, the J end lost 2 bases, and 15 bases lay between the germline ends. The CDR3 nucleotides read TGTGCCAGCAGCCGGTTCCGGGAGGTAAACACTGAAGCTTTCTTT. As protein: CASSRFREVNTEAFF. Filled out from reference TRBV9 and TRBJ1-1, the complete variable domain reads DSGVTQTPKHLITATGQRVTLRCSPRSGDLSVYWYQQSLDQGLQFLIQYYNGEERAKGNILERFSAQQFPDLHSELNLSSLELGDSALYFCASSRFREVNTEAFFGQGTRLTVV.

The sample holds one count of this clone. The chain carries TRBV7-9 and TRBJ2-2; D gene ambiguous. Germline CDR1 and CDR2: SEHNR and FQNEAQ (reference sequence). The CDR3 spans 15 residues. The germline V and J ends were trimmed by 3 bases and 1 base, with 9 bases remaining between them. As DNA, the CDR3 is TGTGCCAGCAGCTTTGGCGCAGTGAACACCGGGGAGCTGTTTTTT. It specifies CASSFGAVNTGELFF.

This clone was observed many times. The rearrangement joins TRBV28 to TRBJ2-1; D is uncertain. Germline values: CDR1 MDHEN, CDR2 SYDVKM. The length of the CDR3 is 14 residues. The V and J ends lost 7 bases and 9 bases respectively, with 19 bases between them. Here the CDR3 DNA reads TGTGCCAGCACGACTTTTTCCCTGGAGAGTGAGCAGTTCTTC. Its translation is CASTTFSLESEQFF.

This clone was picked up many times. This chain joins TRBV27 and TRBJ2-7; D possibly uses TRBD1 or TRBD2 (5 bases each). The V end was cut by 5 bases, the J end by 3 bases, with 14 bases between. Germline V gene data show CDR1 as MNHEY and CDR2 as SMNVEV (reference sequence). The CDR3 spans 14 residues. Here the CDR3 DNA reads TGTGCCAGCAGTCACGGGACGGAAATCTACGAGCAGTACTTC. It is translated as CASSHGTEIYEQYF.

This chain uses TRBV5-1 with TRBJ2-7; 7 bases are a match to TRBD2. Germline trimming cut 6 bases from V and 6 bases from J; bases unmatched to any gene: 12. Germline V gives CDR1 SGHRS, CDR2 YFSETQ. This CDR3 has 14 amino acids. CDR3 sequence: CASNTVTSGGEQYF. In DNA, the CDR3 is TGCGCCAGCAACACAGTCACCTCGGGGGGCGAGCAGTACTTC.

The rearrangement links TRBV5-4 to TRBJ2-7; 8 bases match TRBD2. CDR1 and CDR2 (germline): SGHNT, YYREEE (reference sequence). Unmatched junction bases numbered 7, after V lost 4 bases and J lost 4 bases. This CDR3 is 14 amino acids long. The CDR3 loop reads CASSPGGTAYEQYF. CDR3 nucleotides: TGTGCCAGCAGCCCGGGGGGGACGGCATACGAGCAGTACTTC. Full variable domain (remainder filled in from reference TRBV5-4 and TRBJ2-7): ETGVTQSPTHLIKTRGQQVTLRCSSQSGHNTVSWYQQALGQGPQFIFQYYREEENGRGNFPPRFSGLQFPNYSSELNVNALELDDSALYLCASSPGGTAYEQYFGPGTRLTVT.

This chain joins TRBV29-1 and TRBJ2-1; 7 bases line up with TRBD1. This CDR3 has 15 residues. Trimming cost V 5 bases and J 6 bases; bases outside gene matches: 13. Germline lookup yields CDR1 SQVTM and CDR2 ANQGSEA. CDR3 sequence (DNA): TGCAGCGTTCATAGGGGGCAGGGGGACCCCAATGAGCAGTTCTTC. This translates into CSVHRGQGDPNEQFF.

The rearrangement joins TRBV29-1 to TRBJ1-2; possible D gene TRBD1, 6 bases. This CDR3 is 11 amino acids long. The germline gives CDR1 SQVTM, CDR2 ANQGSEA. CDR3 amino acids: CSSFTGIGYTF. The CDR3 DNA reads as TGCAGTTCTTTCACAGGGATTGGCTACACCTTC.

This rearrangement joins TRBV7-2 to TRBJ2-7; TRBD2 might be the D (5 bases). In germline, CDR1 is SGHTA, CDR2 FQGNSA. This CDR3 region has 15 residues. V was clipped by 5 bases and J by 1 base, with 15 bases between them. This chain's CDR3 is CASSRGQQLSYEQYF. The CDR3 DNA sequence: TGTGCCAGCAGCCGCGGGCAGCAGCTATCCTACGAGCAGTACTTC.

This clone was counted only a few times. The rearrangement links TRBV10-2 to TRBJ1-1; 7 bases align to TRBD1. CDR1 and CDR2 from the germline V gene are WSHSY and SAAADI. Trimming removed 7 bases from V and 4 bases from J; junction bases left unmatched: 9. The CDR3 runs 14 residues. The CDR3 reads CASTKQGQGTEAFF. In DNA form, the CDR3 reads TGCGCCAGCACAAAACAGGGGCAGGGCACTGAAGCTTTCTTT.

There are a few counts of this clone. This chain uses TRBV7-2 with TRBJ1-2, with no clear D. The V gene's germline CDR1 is SGHTA and CDR2 FQGNSA. The CDR3 length is 15 residues. Trimming took off 7 bases at V and 5 bases at J, with 20 bases between the two ends. CDR3 DNA: TGTGCCAGCAACCAAAACCCAGTAGCGGCATATGGCTACACCTTC. It specifies CASNQNPVAAYGYTF.

This clone was seen only once. This sequence joins TRBV10-3 and TRBJ1-1, with TRBD1 matching 8 bases. Germline assignment: CDR1 ENHRY and CDR2 SYGVKD. The CDR3 consists of 14 residues. The J segment lost 4 bases and the V segment lost 3 bases, leaving 4 bases of the junction unmatched. The CDR3 bases are TGTGCCATCAGTGACCGGACAGGGAGCACTGAAGCTTTCTTT. Encoded protein: CAISDRTGSTEAFF.

The chain carries TRBV18 and TRBJ1-2; no definite D call. Trimming left V 0 bases short and J 6 bases short, with 17 bases between. Germline CDR1 reads KGHSH; CDR2 reads LQKENI. The CDR3 covers 16 residues. The CDR3 DNA is TGTGCCAGCTCACCACCGAGTTGGATCGAAGTGGATGGCTACACCTTC. Translating it yields CASSPPSWIEVDGYTF.

With respect to this clone: Distinct nucleotide sequences in the sample also encode this CDR3. The gene calls are TRBV30 and TRBJ1-2; a possible D gene is TRBD1 (6 bases). The CDR3 has 13 residues. Trimming cost V 3 bases and J 2 bases, with 10 bases left between them. Germline CDR1 is GTSNPN and CDR2 is SVGIG (reference sequence). For the CDR3, the DNA is TGTGCCTGGAGGGACAGAGGCAACTATGGCTACACCTTC. It yields the protein CAWRDRGNYGYTF.

This CDR3 is CAWSAQFNSPLHF. The CDR3 region has the DNA TGTGCCTGGAGTGCCCAGTTTAATTCACCCCTCCACTTT. The chain couples TRBV30 to TRBJ1-6; D is unresolved. Looked up from germline, CDR1 is GTSNPN and CDR2 is SVGIG (reference sequence). The CDR3 contains 13 residues. Trimming cost V 1 base and J 6 bases, with 7 bases left between them.